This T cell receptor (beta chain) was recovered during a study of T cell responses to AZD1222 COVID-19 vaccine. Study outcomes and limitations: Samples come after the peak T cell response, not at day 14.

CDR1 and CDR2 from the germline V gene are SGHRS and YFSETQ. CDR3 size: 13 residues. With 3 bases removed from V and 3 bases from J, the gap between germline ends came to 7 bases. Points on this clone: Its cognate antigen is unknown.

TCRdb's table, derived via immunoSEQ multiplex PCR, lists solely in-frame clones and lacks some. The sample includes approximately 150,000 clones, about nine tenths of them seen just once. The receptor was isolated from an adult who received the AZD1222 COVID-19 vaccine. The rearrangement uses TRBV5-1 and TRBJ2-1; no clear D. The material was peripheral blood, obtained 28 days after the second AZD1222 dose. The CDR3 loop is CASSSSGYNEQFF. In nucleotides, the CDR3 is TGCGCCAGCAGCTCCTCAGGCTACAATGAGCAGTTCTTC.